Below are 20 T cell receptor beta chains sequenced from a single sample in a study of graft-versus-host responses after intestinal transplantation. The data were produced by immunoSEQ multiplex PCR, yet TCRdb's version contains in-frame clones alone and is incomplete. The sample includes more than 50,000 clones, about 89% of them seen just once. Sequences were derived from PBMCs, sampled about 93 weeks after intestinal transplant. The receptors here all came from a human patient who received an intestinal transplant, so some T cells may come from the graft donor.

The chain is built from TRBV7-9 and TRBJ2-1; D ambiguous. The CDR3 loop spans 14 amino acids. Germline CDR1 SEHNR, CDR2 FQNEAQ (reference sequence). Trimming took off 5 bases at V and 1 base at J, with 9 bases between the two ends. For the CDR3, the DNA is TGTGCCAGCAGCCAGGACCCATCCTACAATGAGCAGTTCTTC. Residues: CASSQDPSYNEQFF.

The gene calls are TRBV19 and TRBJ2-5; TRBD2 agrees at 10 bases. The CDR3 consists of 15 residues. V trimming: 1 base; J trimming: 5 bases; junction bases outside the gene matches: 4. Germline V CDR1 and CDR2: LNHDA, SQIVND (reference sequence). This chain's CDR3 is CASSIGAGGPETQYF. CDR3 nucleotides: TGTGCCAGTAGTATAGGAGCGGGGGGGCCGGAGACCCAGTACTTC.

As DNA, the CDR3 is TGTGCCAGCAGCCCCGGACGGCAGTTTAATGAAAAACTGTTTTTT. Amino acids: CASSPGRQFNEKLFF. The genes are TRBV7-9 and TRBJ1-4; D not resolved. Germline V gene sequence: CDR1 SEHNR, CDR2 FQNEAQ (reference sequence). V was trimmed by 5 bases and J by 4 bases, leaving 14 bases between them. CDR3 length: 15 residues.

In its sample, this clone was seen once. The chain uses TRBV20-1 and TRBJ2-7, with D maybe TRBD2 (6 bases). V lost 5 bases, J lost 7 bases, and 12 bases lay in between. Looked up from germline, CDR1 is DFQATT and CDR2 is SNEGSKA (reference sequence). The CDR3 length is 11 residues. The CDR3 DNA reads as TGCAGTGCTGGAGGGGCGAGGGAGCAGTACTTC. Residues: CSAGGAREQYF.

The chain carries TRBV5-1 and TRBJ2-7; D is uncertain. V was trimmed by 6 bases and J by 1 base, leaving 17 bases between them. CDR3 length: 15 amino acids. Germline-derived CDR1 and CDR2 are SGHRS and YFSETQ. The CDR3 loop is CASTNNPAVSYEQYF. The CDR3 bases are TGCGCCAGCACCAATAACCCCGCCGTGTCCTACGAGCAGTACTTC. The full variable domain, in which reference TRBV5-1 and TRBJ2-7 provide the parts outside the CDR3, is KAGVTQTPRYLIKTRGQQVTLSCSPISGHRSVSWYQQTPGQGLQFLFEYFSETQRNKGNFPGRFSGRQFSNSRSEMNVSTLELGDSALYLCASTNNPAVSYEQYFGPGTRLTVT.

The rearrangement uses TRBV7-8 and TRBJ2-3, with D unclear. CDR3 length equals 13 residues. Germline V gene sequence: CDR1 SGHVS, CDR2 FQNEAQ. Trimming stripped 6 bases from V and 5 bases from J, with 12 bases between. CDR3 coding DNA: TGTGCCAGCAGGTCGATCCTGGAAGATACGCAGTATTTT. Protein sequence: CASRSILEDTQYF.

The table lists this clone with a few counts. The rearrangement joins TRBV5-6 to TRBJ1-6; D call uncertain. The CDR3 has 11 residues. With 4 bases removed from V and 13 bases from J, the gap between germline ends came to 9 bases. In germline, CDR1 is SGHDT, CDR2 YYEEEE. CDR3 DNA: TGTGCCAGCAGCCTGACCGGGCCCCTCCACTTT. It encodes CASSLTGPLHF.

This clone appeared a single time. The chain has TRBV4-1 and TRBJ2-3; no clear D. CDR1 is MGHRA and CDR2 is YSYEKL in the germline V gene. CDR3 size: 14 residues. Between the trimmed V and J ends, which lost 0 bases and 2 bases, there was a span of 6 bases. This chain's CDR3 is CASSQEGYTDTQYF. The CDR3 coding sequence is TGCGCCAGCAGCCAAGAGGGGTACACAGATACGCAGTATTTT.

The rearrangement links TRBV2 to TRBJ1-2, with unresolved D. The germline V gene encodes CDR1 SNHLY and CDR2 FYNNEI. This CDR3 is 14 amino acids long. V was cut by 6 bases and J by 7 bases, with 18 bases left in between. The CDR3 loop is CASSPMRGLGGYTF. CDR3 nucleotide sequence: TGTGCCAGCAGCCCGATGCGGGGTTTGGGTGGCTACACCTTC.

The chain is built from TRBV5-1 and TRBJ2-2; D might be TRBD1 (7 bases). Germline V gives CDR1 SGHRS, CDR2 YFSETQ. The ends were cut back, 7 bases at V and 4 bases at J, with 11 bases in the middle. The CDR3 is 13 amino acids. The CDR3 region has the DNA TGCGCCAGCGGGACAGCGGGCACCGGGGAGCTGTTTTTT. This sequence encodes CASGTAGTGELFF.

The gene calls are TRBV2 and TRBJ2-7; D not certain. The V and J ends lost 8 bases and 3 bases respectively, with 11 bases between them. Germline assignment: CDR1 SNHLY and CDR2 FYNNEI. CDR3 length: 12 residues. The CDR3 coding sequence is TGTGCCAGCGAAGATGGGTACTACGAGCAGTACTTC. Amino acid sequence: CASEDGYYEQYF. The complete variable domain, with remaining parts taken from reference TRBV2 and TRBJ2-7, reads EPEVTQTPSHQVTQMGQEVILRCVPISNHLYFYWYRQILGQKVEFLVSFYNNEISEKSEIFDDQFSVERPDGSNFTLKIRSTKLEDSAMYFCASEDGYYEQYFGPGTRLTVT.

The rearrangement joins TRBV2 to TRBJ2-3; the D gene is possibly TRBD2 (6 bases). Germline assignment: CDR1 SNHLY and CDR2 FYNNEI. Trimming took off 5 bases at V and 3 bases at J, with 12 bases between the two ends. This CDR3 is 14 amino acids long. This CDR3 reads CASSLSGLTDTQYF. The CDR3 bases are TGTGCCAGCAGTCTTAGCGGCTTAACAGATACGCAGTATTTT.

CDR3 sequence reads: CATSRVHGSDTIYF. The CDR3 bases are TGTGCCACCAGCAGAGTCCACGGGAGCGACACCATATATTTT. The chain joins TRBV15 to TRBJ1-3; D not certain. V shed 1 base and J shed 8 bases, with 12 bases lying between them. This CDR3 spans 14 amino acids. CDR1 is LNHNV, CDR2 YYDKDF, per germline (reference sequence).

This chain connects TRBV29-1 to TRBJ1-1, with 7 bases that match TRBD1. Trimming at V came to 4 bases and at J to 4 bases, leaving 6 bases not matched to a gene. CDR1 is SQVTM, CDR2 ANQGSEA, per germline. The CDR3 extends over 13 amino acids. The CDR3 here is CSVGGGTATEAFF. The CDR3 DNA reads as TGCAGCGTTGGCGGGGGGACAGCCACTGAAGCTTTCTTT.

The genes are TRBV5-4 and TRBJ2-2; D call uncertain. Germline V lookup: CDR1 SGHNT, CDR2 YYREEE (reference sequence). CDR3 size: 15 residues. V lost 4 bases to trimming and J lost 4 bases, with 14 bases between them. The CDR3 reads CASSLIGGPTGELFF. For the CDR3, the DNA is TGTGCCAGCAGCCTCATCGGCGGACCCACCGGGGAGCTGTTTTTT.

This chain uses TRBV27 with TRBJ2-3, with unresolved D. Per germline, CDR1 MNHEY and CDR2 SMNVEV (reference sequence). This CDR3 comprises 15 residues. V gave up 2 bases and J gave up 6 bases, with 15 bases separating them. The chain's CDR3 is CASSLVRPGVDTQYF. CDR3 DNA sequence: TGTGCCAGCAGTTTAGTACGTCCTGGTGTCGATACGCAGTATTTT.

This clone was picked up one time. Other DNA sequences in the sample encode the same CDR3. The V call is TRBV5-1, the J call TRBJ2-5; D not certain. The CDR3 extends over 13 amino acids. Per the germline V gene, CDR1 is SGHRS and CDR2 is YFSETQ. V lost 0 bases and J lost 2, with 5 bases in between. The CDR3: CASSLGQQETQYF. In DNA, the CDR3 is TGCGCCAGCAGCTTGGGACAACAAGAGACCCAGTACTTC.

The chain links TRBV5-4 to TRBJ2-7; D is possibly TRBD1 (6 bases). Germline V gene sequence: CDR1 SGHNT, CDR2 YYREEE (reference sequence). The ends were cut back, 0 bases at V and 5 bases at J, with 9 bases in the middle. There are 13 residues in the CDR3. As DNA, the CDR3 is TGTGCCAGCAGCTTGGGGGGGCGAGACGAGCAGTACTTC. Residues: CASSLGGRDEQYF.

The chain employs TRBV9 and TRBJ1-3, with TRBD1 matching 8 bases. There are 16 residues in the CDR3. The V segment lost 2 bases and the J segment 0 bases; nucleotides outside the gene matches: 4. Per germline, CDR1 SGDLS and CDR2 YYNGEE. Here the CDR3 DNA reads TGTGCCAGCAGCGTGGGACAGGCTCTCTCTGGAAACACCATATATTTT. It is translated as CASSVGQALSGNTIYF.

The chain combines TRBV30 with TRBJ1-1; the match to TRBD1 covers 7 bases. The CDR3 length is 12 residues. Germline V gene data show CDR1 as GTSNPN and CDR2 as SVGIG (reference sequence). The V gene end was trimmed by 3 bases and the J gene end by 11 bases; junction bases not matched to a gene: 9. The CDR3 sequence: CAWSFGQAKAFF. For the CDR3, the DNA is TGTGCCTGGAGCTTCGGACAGGCCAAGGCTTTCTTT.